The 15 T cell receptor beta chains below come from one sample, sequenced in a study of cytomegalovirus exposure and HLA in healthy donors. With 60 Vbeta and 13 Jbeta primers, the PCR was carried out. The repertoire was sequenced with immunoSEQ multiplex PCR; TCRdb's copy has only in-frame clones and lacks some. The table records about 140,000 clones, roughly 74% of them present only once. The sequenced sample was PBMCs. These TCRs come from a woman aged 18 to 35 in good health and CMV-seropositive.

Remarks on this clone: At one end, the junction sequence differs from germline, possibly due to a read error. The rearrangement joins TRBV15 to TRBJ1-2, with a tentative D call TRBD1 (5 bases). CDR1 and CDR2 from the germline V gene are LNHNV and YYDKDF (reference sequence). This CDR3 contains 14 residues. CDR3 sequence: CATSRVGANYGHTF. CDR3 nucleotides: TGTGCCACCAGCAGAGTAGGGGCAAACTATGGCCACACCTTC. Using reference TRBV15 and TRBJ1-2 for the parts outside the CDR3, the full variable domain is DAMVIQNPRYQVTQFGKPVTLSCSQTLNHNVMYWYQQKSSQAPKLLFHYYDKDFNNEADTPDNFQSRRPNTSFCFLDIRSPGLGDTAMYLCATSRVGANYGHTFGSGTRLTVV.

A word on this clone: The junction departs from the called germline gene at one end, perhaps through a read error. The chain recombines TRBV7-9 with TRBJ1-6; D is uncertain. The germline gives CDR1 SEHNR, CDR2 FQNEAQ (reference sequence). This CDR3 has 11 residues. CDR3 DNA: TGTGCCAGCAGCGCGGCCGGGGTATGGAACTTT. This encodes CASSAAGVWNF.

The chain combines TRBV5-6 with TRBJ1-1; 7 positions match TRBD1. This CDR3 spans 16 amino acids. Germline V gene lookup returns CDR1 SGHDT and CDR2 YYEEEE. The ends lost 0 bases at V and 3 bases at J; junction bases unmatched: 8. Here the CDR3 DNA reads TGTGCCAGCAGCTTGGTGACAGGGAATAGGTACACTGAAGCTTTCTTT. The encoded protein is CASSLVTGNRYTEAFF.

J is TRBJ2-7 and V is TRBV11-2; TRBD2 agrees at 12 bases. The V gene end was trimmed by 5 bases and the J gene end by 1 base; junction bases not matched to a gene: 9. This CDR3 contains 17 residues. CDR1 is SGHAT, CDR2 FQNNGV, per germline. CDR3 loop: CASSQTRLAGESYEQYF. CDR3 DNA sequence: TGTGCCAGCAGCCAAACCCGACTAGCGGGGGAATCCTACGAGCAGTACTTC. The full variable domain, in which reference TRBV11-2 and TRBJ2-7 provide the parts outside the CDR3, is EAGVAQSPRYKIIEKRQSVAFWCNPISGHATLYWYQQILGQGPKLLIQFQNNGVVDDSQLPKDRFSAERLKGVDSTLKIQPAKLEDSAVYLCASSQTRLAGESYEQYFGPGTRLTVT.

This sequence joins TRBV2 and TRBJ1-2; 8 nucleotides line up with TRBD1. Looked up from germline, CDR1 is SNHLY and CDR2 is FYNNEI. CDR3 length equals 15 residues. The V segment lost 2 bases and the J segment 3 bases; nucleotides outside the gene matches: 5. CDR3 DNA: TGTGCCAGCAGTGAAAGGGCAGGGGGCTACTATGGCTACACCTTC. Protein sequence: CASSERAGGYYGYTF.

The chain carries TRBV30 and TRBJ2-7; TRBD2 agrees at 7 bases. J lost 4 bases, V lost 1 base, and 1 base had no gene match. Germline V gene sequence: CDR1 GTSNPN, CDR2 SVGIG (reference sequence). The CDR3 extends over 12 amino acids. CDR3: CAWSGGGYEQYF. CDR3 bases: TGTGCCTGGAGTGGGGGGGGATACGAGCAGTACTTC.

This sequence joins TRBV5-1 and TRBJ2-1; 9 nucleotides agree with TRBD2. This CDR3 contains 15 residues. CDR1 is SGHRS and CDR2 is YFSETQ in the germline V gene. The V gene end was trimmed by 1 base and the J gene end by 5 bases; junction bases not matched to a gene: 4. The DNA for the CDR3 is TGCGCCAGCAGCTTGTGGCCTAGCGGGGACAATGAGCAGTTCTTC. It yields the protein CASSLWPSGDNEQFF.

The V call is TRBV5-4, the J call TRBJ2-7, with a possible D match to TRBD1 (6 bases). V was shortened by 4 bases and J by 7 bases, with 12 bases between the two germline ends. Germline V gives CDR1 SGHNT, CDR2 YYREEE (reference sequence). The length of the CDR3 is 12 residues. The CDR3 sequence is CASSLQGLEQYF. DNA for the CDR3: TGTGCCAGCAGCCTCCAGGGGCTGGAGCAGTACTTC.

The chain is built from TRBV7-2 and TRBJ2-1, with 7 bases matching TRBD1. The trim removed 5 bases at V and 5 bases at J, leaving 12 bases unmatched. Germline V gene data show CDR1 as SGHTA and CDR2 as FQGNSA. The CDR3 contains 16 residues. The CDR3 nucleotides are TGTGCCAGCAGCGCTTGGTCCGGGACAGTAAACAATGAGCAGTTCTTC. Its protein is CASSAWSGTVNNEQFF.

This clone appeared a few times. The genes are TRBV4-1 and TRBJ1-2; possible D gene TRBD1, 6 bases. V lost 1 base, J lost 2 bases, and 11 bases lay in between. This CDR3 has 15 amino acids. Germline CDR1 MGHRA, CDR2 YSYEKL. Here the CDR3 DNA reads TGCGCCAGCAGCCAAGTTGGGGGGGCGAACTATGGCTACACCTTC. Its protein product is CASSQVGGANYGYTF.

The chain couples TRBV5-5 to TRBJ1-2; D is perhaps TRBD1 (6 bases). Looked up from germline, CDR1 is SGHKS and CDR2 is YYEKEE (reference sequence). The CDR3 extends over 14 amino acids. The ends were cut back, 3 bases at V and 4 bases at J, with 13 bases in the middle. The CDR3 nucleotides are TGTGCCAGCAGCTCACTCAGGGGTGGCTATGGCTACACCTTC. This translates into CASSSLRGGYGYTF.

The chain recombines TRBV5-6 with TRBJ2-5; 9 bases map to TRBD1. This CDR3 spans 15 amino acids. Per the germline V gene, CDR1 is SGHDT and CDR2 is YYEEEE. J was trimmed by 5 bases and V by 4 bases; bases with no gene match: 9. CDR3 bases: TGTGCCAGCAGCCCCCCGGACAGGGGTAAGGAGACCCAGTACTTC. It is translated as CASSPPDRGKETQYF.

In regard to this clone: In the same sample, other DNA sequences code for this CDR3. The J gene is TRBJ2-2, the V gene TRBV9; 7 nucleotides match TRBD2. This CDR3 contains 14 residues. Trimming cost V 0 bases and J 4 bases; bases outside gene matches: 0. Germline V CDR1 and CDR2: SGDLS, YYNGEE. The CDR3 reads CASSVGGGTGELFF. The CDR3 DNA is TGTGCCAGCAGCGTAGGGGGGGGCACCGGGGAGCTGTTTTTT. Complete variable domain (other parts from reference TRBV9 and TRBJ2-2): DSGVTQTPKHLITATGQRVTLRCSPRSGDLSVYWYQQSLDQGLQFLIQYYNGEERAKGNILERFSAQQFPDLHSELNLSSLELGDSALYFCASSVGGGTGELFFGEGSRLTVL.

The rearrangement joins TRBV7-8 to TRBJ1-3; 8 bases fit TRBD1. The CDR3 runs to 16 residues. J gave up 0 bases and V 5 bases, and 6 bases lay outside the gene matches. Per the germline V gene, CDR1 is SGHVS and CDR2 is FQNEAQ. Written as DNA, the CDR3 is TGTGCCAGCAGCCCCAGGGACAGGCACTCTGGAAACACCATATATTTT. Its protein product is CASSPRDRHSGNTIYF.

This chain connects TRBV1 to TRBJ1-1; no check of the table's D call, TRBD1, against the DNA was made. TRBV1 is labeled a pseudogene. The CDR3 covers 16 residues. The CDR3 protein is CTSSQPRGGLGTEAFF. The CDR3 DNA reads TGCACCAGCAGCCAACCTCGAGGGGGCTTAGGAACTGAAGCTTTCTTT.